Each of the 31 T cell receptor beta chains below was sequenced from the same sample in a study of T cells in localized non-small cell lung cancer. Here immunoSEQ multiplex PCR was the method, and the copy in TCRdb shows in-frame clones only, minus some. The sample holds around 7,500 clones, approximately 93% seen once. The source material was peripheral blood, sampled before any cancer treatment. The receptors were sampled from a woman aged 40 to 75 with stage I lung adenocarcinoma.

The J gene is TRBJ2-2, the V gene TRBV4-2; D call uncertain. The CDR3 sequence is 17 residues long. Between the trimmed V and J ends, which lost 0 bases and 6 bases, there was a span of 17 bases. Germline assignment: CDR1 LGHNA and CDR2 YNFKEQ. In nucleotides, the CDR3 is TGTGCCAGCAGCCAAGATAATTGGCCCGTTCCCCCCGGGGAGCTGTTTTTT. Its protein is CASSQDNWPVPPGELFF.

CDR3: CSVDYQGVGTEAFF. As DNA, the CDR3 is TGCAGCGTTGACTACCAGGGGGTCGGCACTGAAGCTTTCTTT. The rearrangement uses TRBV29-1 and TRBJ1-1, with 7 nucleotides matching TRBD1. This CDR3 has 14 amino acids. Germline V gene data show CDR1 as SQVTM and CDR2 as ANQGSEA. J lost 4 bases, V lost 3 bases, and 8 bases had no gene match. The full variable domain, its missing parts supplied by reference TRBV29-1 and TRBJ1-1, is SAVISQKPSRDICQRGTSLTIQCQVDSQVTMMFWYRQQPGQSLTLIATANQGSEATYESGFVIDKFPISRPNLTFSTLTVSNMSPEDSSIYLCSVDYQGVGTEAFFGQGTRLTVV.

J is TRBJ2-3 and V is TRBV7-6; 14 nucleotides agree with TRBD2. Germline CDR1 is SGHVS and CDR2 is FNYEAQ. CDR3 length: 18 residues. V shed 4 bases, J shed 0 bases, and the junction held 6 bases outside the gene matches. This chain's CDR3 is CASSYRLAGGLSTDTQYF. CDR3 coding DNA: TGTGCCAGCAGCTACAGACTAGCGGGGGGGTTGAGCACAGATACGCAGTATTTT.

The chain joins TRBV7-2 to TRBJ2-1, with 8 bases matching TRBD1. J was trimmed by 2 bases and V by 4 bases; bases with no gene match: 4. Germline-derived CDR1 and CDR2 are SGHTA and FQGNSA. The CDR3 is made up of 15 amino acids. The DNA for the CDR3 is TGTGCCAGCAGCTCTCAGGGGGCAGCCTACAATGAGCAGTTCTTC. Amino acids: CASSSQGAAYNEQFF.

CDR3 coding DNA: TGTGCCATCAGTCCCACAGGGGGAGGCAAAAACATTCAGTACTTC. Residues: CAISPTGGGKNIQYF. The chain links TRBV10-3 to TRBJ2-4, with TRBD1 identical over 8 bases. Germline V gives CDR1 ENHRY, CDR2 SYGVKD. CDR3 size: 15 residues. The V and J ends lost 5 bases and 3 bases, in that order; junction bases with no gene match: 6.

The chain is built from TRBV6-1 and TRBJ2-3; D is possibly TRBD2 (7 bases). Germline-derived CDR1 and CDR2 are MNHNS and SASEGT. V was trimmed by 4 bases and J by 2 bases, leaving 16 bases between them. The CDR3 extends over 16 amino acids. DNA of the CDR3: TGTGCCAGCAGTGTTATTGTGGCGGGGGCCACAGATACGCAGTATTTT. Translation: CASSVIVAGATDTQYF.

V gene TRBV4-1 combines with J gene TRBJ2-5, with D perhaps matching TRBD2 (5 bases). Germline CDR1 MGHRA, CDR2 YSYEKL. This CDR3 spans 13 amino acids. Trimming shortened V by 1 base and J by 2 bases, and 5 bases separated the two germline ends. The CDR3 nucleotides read TGCGCCAGCAGCCAAGGCGGGCAAGAGACCCAGTACTTC. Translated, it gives CASSQGGQETQYF.

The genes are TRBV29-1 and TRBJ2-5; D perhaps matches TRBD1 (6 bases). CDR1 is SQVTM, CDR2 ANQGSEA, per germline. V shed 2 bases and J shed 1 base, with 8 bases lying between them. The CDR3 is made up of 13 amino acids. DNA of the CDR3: TGCAGCGTTGAACGGGACACCCAAGAGACCCAGTACTTC. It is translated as CSVERDTQETQYF. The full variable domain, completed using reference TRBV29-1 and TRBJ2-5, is SAVISQKPSRDICQRGTSLTIQCQVDSQVTMMFWYRQQPGQSLTLIATANQGSEATYESGFVIDKFPISRPNLTFSTLTVSNMSPEDSSIYLCSVERDTQETQYFGPGTRLLVL.

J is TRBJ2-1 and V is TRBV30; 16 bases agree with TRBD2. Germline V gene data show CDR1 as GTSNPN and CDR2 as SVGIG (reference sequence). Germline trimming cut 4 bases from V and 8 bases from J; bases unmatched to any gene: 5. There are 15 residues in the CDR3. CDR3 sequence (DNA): TGTGCCTGGACCGGGACTAGCGGGAGGGGCTATGAGCAGTTCTTC. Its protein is CAWTGTSGRGYEQFF.

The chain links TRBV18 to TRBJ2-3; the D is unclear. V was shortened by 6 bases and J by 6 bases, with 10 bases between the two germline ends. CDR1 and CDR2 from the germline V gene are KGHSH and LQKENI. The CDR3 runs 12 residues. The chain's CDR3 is CASSPEMDTQYF. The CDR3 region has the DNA TGTGCCAGCTCCCCGGAGATGGATACGCAGTATTTT.

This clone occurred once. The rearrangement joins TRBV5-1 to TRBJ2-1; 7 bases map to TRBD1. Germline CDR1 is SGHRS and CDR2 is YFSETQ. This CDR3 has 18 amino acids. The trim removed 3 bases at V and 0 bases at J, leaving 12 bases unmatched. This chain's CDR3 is CASSSLTGVQSSYNEQFF. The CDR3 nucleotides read TGCGCCAGCAGCTCCCTAACAGGGGTACAGAGCTCCTACAATGAGCAGTTCTTC.

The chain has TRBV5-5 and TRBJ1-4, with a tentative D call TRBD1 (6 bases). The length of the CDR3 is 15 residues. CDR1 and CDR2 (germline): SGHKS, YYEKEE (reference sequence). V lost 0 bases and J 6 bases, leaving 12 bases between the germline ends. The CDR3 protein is CASSLALSGDEKLFF. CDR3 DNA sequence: TGTGCCAGCAGCTTGGCGCTTTCAGGGGATGAAAAACTGTTTTTT.

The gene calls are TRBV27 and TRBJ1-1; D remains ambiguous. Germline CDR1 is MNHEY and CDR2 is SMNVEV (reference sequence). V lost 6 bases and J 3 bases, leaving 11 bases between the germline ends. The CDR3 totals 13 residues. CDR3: CASSWVPDTEAFF. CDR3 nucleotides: TGTGCCAGCAGCTGGGTGCCTGACACTGAAGCTTTCTTT.

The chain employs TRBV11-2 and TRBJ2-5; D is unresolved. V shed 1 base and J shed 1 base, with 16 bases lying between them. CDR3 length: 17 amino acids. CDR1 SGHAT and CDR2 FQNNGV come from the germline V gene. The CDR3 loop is CASSLVYKTLGQETQYF. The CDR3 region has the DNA TGTGCCAGCAGCTTAGTGTATAAGACTCTGGGCCAAGAGACCCAGTACTTC.

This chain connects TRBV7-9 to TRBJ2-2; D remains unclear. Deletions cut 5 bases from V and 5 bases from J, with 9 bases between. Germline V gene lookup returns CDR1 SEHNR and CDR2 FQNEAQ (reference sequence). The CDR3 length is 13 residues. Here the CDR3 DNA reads TGTGCCAGCAGCCCCTACTCTACCGGGGAGCTGTTTTTT. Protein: CASSPYSTGELFF.

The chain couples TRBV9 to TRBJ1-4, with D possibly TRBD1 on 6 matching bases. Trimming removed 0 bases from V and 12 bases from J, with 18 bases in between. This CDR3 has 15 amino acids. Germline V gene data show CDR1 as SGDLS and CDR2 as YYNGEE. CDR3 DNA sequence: TGTGCCAGCAGCGTAGGGACAGCCCTTAGGGGGGAACTGTTTTTT. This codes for CASSVGTALRGELFF.

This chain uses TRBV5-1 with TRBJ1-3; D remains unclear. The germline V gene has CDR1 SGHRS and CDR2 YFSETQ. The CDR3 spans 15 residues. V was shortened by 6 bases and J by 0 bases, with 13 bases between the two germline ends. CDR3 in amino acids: CASTLGWGSGNTIYF. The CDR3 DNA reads TGCGCCAGCACCCTTGGATGGGGCTCTGGAAACACCATATATTTT.

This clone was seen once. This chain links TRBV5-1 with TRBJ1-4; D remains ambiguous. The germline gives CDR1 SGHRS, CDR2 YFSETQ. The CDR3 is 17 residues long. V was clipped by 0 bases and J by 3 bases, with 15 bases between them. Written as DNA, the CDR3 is TGCGCCAGCAGCTTGGTGCCCCCCTTTGCGGCTAATGAAAAACTGTTTTTT. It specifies CASSLVPPFAANEKLFF.

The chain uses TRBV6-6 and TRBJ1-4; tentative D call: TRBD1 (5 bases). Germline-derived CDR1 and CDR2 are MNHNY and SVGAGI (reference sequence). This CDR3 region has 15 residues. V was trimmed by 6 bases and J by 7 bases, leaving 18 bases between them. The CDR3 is CASSPLLGRREKLFF. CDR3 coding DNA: TGTGCCAGCAGCCCCCTACTGGGGCGGCGTGAAAAACTGTTTTTT.

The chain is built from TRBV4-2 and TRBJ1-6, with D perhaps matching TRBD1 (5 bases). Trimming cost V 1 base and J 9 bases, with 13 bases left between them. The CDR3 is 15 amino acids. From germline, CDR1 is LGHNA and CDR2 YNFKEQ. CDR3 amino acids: CASSQVRGRASPLHF. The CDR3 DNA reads TGTGCCAGCAGCCAAGTCCGCGGCAGGGCTTCACCCCTCCACTTT.

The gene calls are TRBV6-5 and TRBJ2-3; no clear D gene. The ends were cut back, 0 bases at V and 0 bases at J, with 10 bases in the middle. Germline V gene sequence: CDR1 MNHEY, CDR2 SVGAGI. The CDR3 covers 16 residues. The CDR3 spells CASSYSRGASTDTQYF. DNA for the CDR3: TGTGCCAGCAGTTACTCGAGAGGCGCTAGCACAGATACGCAGTATTTT.

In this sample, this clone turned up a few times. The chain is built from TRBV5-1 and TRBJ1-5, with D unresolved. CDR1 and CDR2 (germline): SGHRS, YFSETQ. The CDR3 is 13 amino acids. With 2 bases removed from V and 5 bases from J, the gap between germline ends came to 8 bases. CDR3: CASSFEGDQPQHF. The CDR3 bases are TGCGCCAGCAGCTTCGAGGGCGATCAGCCCCAGCATTTT.

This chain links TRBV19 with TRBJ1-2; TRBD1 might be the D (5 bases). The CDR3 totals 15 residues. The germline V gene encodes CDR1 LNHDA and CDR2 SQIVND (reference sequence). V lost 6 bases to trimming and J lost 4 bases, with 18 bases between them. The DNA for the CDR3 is TGTGCCAGTAGCGAAGGGGACCAGGCAGGCTATGGCTACACCTTC. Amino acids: CASSEGDQAGYGYTF.

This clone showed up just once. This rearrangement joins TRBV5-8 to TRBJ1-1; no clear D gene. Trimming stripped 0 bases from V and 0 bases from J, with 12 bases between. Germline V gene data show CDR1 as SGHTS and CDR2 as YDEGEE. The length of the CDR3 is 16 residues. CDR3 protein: CASSLGRRTLNTEAFF. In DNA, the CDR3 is TGTGCCAGCAGCTTGGGTCGGCGGACCCTGAACACTGAAGCTTTCTTT.

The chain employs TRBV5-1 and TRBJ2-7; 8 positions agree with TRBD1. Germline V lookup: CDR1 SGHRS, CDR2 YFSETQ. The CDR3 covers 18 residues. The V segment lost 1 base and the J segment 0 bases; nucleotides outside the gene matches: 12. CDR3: CASSLWGTGTGNSYEQYF. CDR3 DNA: TGCGCCAGCAGCTTGTGGGGAACTGGGACAGGCAACTCCTACGAGCAGTACTTC.

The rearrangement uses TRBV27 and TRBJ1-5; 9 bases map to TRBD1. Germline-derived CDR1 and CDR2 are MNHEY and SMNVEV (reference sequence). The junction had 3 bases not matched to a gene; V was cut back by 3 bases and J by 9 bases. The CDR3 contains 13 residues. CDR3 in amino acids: CASSLRGQGPQHF. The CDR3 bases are TGTGCCAGCAGTTTGAGGGGACAGGGGCCCCAGCATTTT.

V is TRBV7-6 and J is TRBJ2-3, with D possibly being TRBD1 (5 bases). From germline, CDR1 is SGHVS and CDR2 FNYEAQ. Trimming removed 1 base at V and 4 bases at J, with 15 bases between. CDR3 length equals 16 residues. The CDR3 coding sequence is TGTGCCAGCAGCTTAGAAGCCACAGGTCCGGCAGATACGCAGTATTTT. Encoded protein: CASSLEATGPADTQYF.

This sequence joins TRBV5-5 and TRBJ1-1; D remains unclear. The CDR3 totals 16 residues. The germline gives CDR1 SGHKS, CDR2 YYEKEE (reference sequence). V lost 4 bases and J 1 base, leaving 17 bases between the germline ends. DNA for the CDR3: TGTGCCAGCAGCGGGGAAACTCACCACCAGAACACTGAAGCTTTCTTT. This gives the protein CASSGETHHQNTEAFF.

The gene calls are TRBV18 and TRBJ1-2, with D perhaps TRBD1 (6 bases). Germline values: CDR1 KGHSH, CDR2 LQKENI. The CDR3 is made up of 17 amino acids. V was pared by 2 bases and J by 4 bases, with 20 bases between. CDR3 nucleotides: TGTGCCAGCTCACCATATCAGACAGGCACTAGTGCCTATGGCTACACCTTC. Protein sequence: CASSPYQTGTSAYGYTF.

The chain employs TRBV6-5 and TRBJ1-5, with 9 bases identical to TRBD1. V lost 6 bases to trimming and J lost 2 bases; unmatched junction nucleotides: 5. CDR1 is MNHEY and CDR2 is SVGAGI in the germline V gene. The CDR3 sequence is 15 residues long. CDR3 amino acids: CASRPTGGRNQPQHF. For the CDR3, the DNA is TGTGCCAGCAGGCCCACAGGGGGCCGCAATCAGCCCCAGCATTTT.

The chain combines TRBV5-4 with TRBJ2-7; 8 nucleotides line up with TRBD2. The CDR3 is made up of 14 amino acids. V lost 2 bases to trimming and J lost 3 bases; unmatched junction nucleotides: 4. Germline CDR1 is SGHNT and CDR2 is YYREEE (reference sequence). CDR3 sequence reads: CASSFGGLVYEQYF. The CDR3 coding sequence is TGTGCCAGCAGCTTCGGGGGACTAGTCTACGAGCAGTACTTC.